This T cell receptor beta chain is from a study of cytomegalovirus exposure and HLA in healthy donors. Study observations and caveats: In a later analysis, specific HLA alleles were associated with 15,000 to 20,000 TCR beta sequences at a 0.05 false discovery rate.

The CDR3 is 13 amino acids. Between the trimmed V and J ends, which lost 4 bases and 0 bases, there was a span of 6 bases. CDR1 and CDR2 from the germline V gene are SEHNR and FQNEAQ (reference sequence). The study sampled nominally healthy donors, though unrecorded immune exposures were likely. In regard to this clone: Its antigen is not known.

PCR involved 60 Vbeta and 13 Jbeta primers. Repertoires were generated with immunoSEQ multiplex PCR, while TCRdb's copy carries only in-frame clones and drops some. In all, the sample yields about 140,000 clones. The chain is built from TRBV7-9 and TRBJ1-2; D call uncertain. This receptor was taken from a man aged 40-49 years in good health and CMV-seronegative. The sequencing input was PBMCs. CDR3 bases: TGTGCCAGCAGCTCCGGAGCTAACTATGGCTACACCTTC. Amino acid sequence: CASSSGANYGYTF.